Shown below are 18 T cell receptor beta chains from a single sample sequenced in a study of regulatory T cells. The PCR used 52 TRBV and 13 TRBJ primers. The table came from immunoSEQ multiplex PCR; TCRdb's copy has only in-frame clones and leaves some out. The data show about 23,000 clones, with 70% to 90% seen just once and 1.3% held by the top ten. Which antigens these TCRs recognize remains unknown. Overall study results and limits: In CD3G-deficient patients, conventional CD4+ T cells were enriched for hydrophobic CDR3 residues at positions 6 and 7.

Sequenced: conventional CD4+ T cells sorted from blood. The source is a child aged 5-17 years with CD3G deficiency.

The gene calls are TRBV20-1 and TRBJ1-1; D not certain. CDR1 and CDR2 (germline): DFQATT, SNEGSKA (reference sequence). The V end was cut by 8 bases, the J end by 5 bases, with 9 bases between. This CDR3 contains 10 residues. CDR3 region: CSLRETEAFF. Written as DNA, the CDR3 is TGCAGTTTAAGGGAGACTGAAGCTTTCTTT.

This clone was seen only once. J is TRBJ2-1 and V is TRBV19; D gene uncertain. Per the germline V gene, CDR1 is LNHDA and CDR2 is SQIVND (reference sequence). V lost 0 bases and J 6 bases, leaving 6 bases between the germline ends. The CDR3 runs 13 residues. As DNA, the CDR3 is TGTGCCAGTAGTATAGAGGGGATCAATGAGCAGTTCTTC. This sequence encodes CASSIEGINEQFF.

The rearrangement joins TRBV6-1 to TRBJ1-5; D call uncertain. Germline lookup yields CDR1 MNHNS and CDR2 SASEGT. This CDR3 is built from 16 residues. V lost 3 bases, J lost 4 bases, and 16 bases lay in between. This CDR3 reads CASSDLGQNRNQPQHF. CDR3 sequence (DNA): TGTGCCAGCAGTGACCTCGGGCAGAATAGGAATCAGCCCCAGCATTTT.

V usage is TRBV28 and J usage is TRBJ1-3, with 9 bases identical to TRBD1. V dropped 5 bases and J dropped 0; count of bases not matched to a gene: 8. The CDR3 contains 17 residues. Germline V gene data show CDR1 as MDHEN and CDR2 as SYDVKM. CDR3 amino acids: CASSPAGTGHSGNTIYF. CDR3 nucleotide sequence: TGTGCCAGCAGTCCCGCCGGGACAGGGCACTCTGGAAACACCATATATTTT. Complete variable domain (other parts from reference TRBV28 and TRBJ1-3): DVKVTQSSRYLVKRTGEKVFLECVQDMDHENMFWYRQDPGLGLRLIYFSYDVKMKEKGDIPEGYSVSREKKERFSLILESASTNQTSMYLCASSPAGTGHSGNTIYFGEGSWLTVV.

This chain uses TRBV28 with TRBJ2-5, with 12 bases that match TRBD1. The CDR3 covers 15 residues. The ends lost 5 bases at V and 1 base at J; junction bases unmatched: 2. Germline values: CDR1 MDHEN, CDR2 SYDVKM. The CDR3 DNA reads as TGTGCCAGCAGTCCGGGACAGGGGGCCCAAGAGACCCAGTACTTC. Its translation: CASSPGQGAQETQYF.

V is TRBV28 and J is TRBJ1-4; D is perhaps TRBD1 (5 bases). The CDR3 is 15 amino acids. Deletions cut 4 bases from V and 8 bases from J, with 17 bases between. Germline assignment: CDR1 MDHEN and CDR2 SYDVKM. This chain's CDR3 is CASSSWRGAREKLFF. CDR3 nucleotide sequence: TGTGCCAGCAGTTCCTGGCGCGGGGCGCGAGAAAAACTGTTTTTT.

V and J are TRBV6-1 and TRBJ2-1, with D possibly called TRBD1 or TRBD2 (5 bases each). The germline V and J ends were trimmed by 2 bases and 7 bases, with 15 bases remaining between them. The CDR3 extends over 15 amino acids. CDR1 and CDR2 from the germline V gene are MNHNS and SASEGT. The CDR3: CASSETGLFGNEQFF. CDR3 coding DNA: TGTGCCAGCAGTGAAACGGGGCTATTCGGGAATGAGCAGTTCTTC.

The rearrangement links TRBV19 to TRBJ1-5; the match to TRBD1 covers 9 bases. V trimming: 6 bases; J trimming: 4 bases; junction bases outside the gene matches: 4. The V gene's germline CDR1 is LNHDA and CDR2 SQIVND (reference sequence). This CDR3 is built from 14 residues. Here the CDR3 DNA reads TGTGCCAGTAGCGTGACAGGGGGGAATCAGCCCCAGCATTTT. Translated, it gives CASSVTGGNQPQHF.

This chain connects TRBV10-3 to TRBJ2-3, with D maybe TRBD2 (5 bases). CDR1 ENHRY and CDR2 SYGVKD come from the germline V gene. Deletions cut 4 bases from V and 2 bases from J, with 7 bases between. This CDR3 contains 13 residues. This CDR3 is CAISGGFTDTQYF. The CDR3 bases are TGTGCCATCAGTGGAGGGTTCACAGATACGCAGTATTTT.

The V and J genes are TRBV11-2 and TRBJ2-7, with 9 positions matching TRBD2. The CDR3 length is 14 residues. CDR1 is SGHAT, CDR2 FQNNGV, per germline. The trim removed 7 bases at V and 2 bases at J, leaving 6 bases unmatched. The CDR3 is CASKSIAGAYEQYF. CDR3 in DNA: TGTGCCAGCAAGTCTATAGCGGGAGCCTACGAGCAGTACTTC. Variable domain in full (rest from reference TRBV11-2 and TRBJ2-7): EAGVAQSPRYKIIEKRQSVAFWCNPISGHATLYWYQQILGQGPKLLIQFQNNGVVDDSQLPKDRFSAERLKGVDSTLKIQPAKLEDSAVYLCASKSIAGAYEQYFGPGTRLTVT.

The CDR3 sequence is CASSLRQGAPNEQFF. CDR3 in DNA: TGTGCCAGCAGCTTAAGGCAGGGCGCCCCTAATGAGCAGTTCTTC. The V gene is TRBV13, the J gene TRBJ2-1, with D possibly matching TRBD1 (5 bases). From germline, CDR1 is PRHDT and CDR2 FYEKMQ (reference sequence). The CDR3 contains 15 residues. Trimming removed 2 bases from V and 7 bases from J, with 15 bases in between. The whole variable domain, remainder taken from reference TRBV13 and TRBJ2-1, is AAGVIQSPRHLIKEKRETATLKCYPIPRHDTVYWYQQGPGQDPQFLISFYEKMQSDKGSIPDRFSAQQFSDYHSELNMSSLELGDSALYFCASSLRQGAPNEQFFGPGTRLTVL.

The chain links TRBV28 to TRBJ2-2; 9 bases agree with TRBD1. V dropped 5 bases and J dropped 4; count of bases not matched to a gene: 8. Germline CDR1 reads MDHEN; CDR2 reads SYDVKM. CDR3 length: 16 amino acids. This chain's CDR3 is CASSPRGTGPTGELFF. The CDR3 DNA is TGTGCCAGCAGTCCCCGGGGGACAGGGCCCACCGGGGAGCTGTTTTTT.

The chain links TRBV4-1 to TRBJ2-4; the D gene could be TRBD1 or TRBD2 (7 bases each). Germline lookup yields CDR1 MGHRA and CDR2 YSYEKL. This CDR3 is built from 19 residues. Trimming left V 2 bases short and J 7 bases short, with 27 bases between. CDR3 in DNA: TGCGCCAGCAGCCAAAAGGGGCAGGGGGGGTCCTATAACAGGAACATTCAGTACTTC. Translation: CASSQKGQGGSYNRNIQYF.

The chain couples TRBV28 to TRBJ2-7, with 9 bases matching TRBD1. The trim removed 10 bases at V and 2 bases at J, leaving 12 bases unmatched. The V gene's germline CDR1 is MDHEN and CDR2 SYDVKM. The CDR3 spans 15 residues. CDR3 sequence: CATTPPDRGTYEQYF. CDR3 DNA sequence: TGTGCCACCACTCCCCCGGACAGGGGCACCTACGAGCAGTACTTC.

V is TRBV28 and J is TRBJ1-2; perhaps TRBD1 as D (5 bases). The CDR3 sequence is 14 residues long. Deletions cut 4 bases from V and 8 bases from J, with 17 bases between. Germline V gives CDR1 MDHEN, CDR2 SYDVKM. This CDR3 is CASSSRGHKGGYTF. In DNA, the CDR3 is TGTGCCAGCAGTTCAAGGGGCCATAAGGGGGGCTACACCTTC.

This clone was seen once. The chain joins TRBV10-3 to TRBJ2-7; 8 nucleotides match TRBD2. The CDR3 loop spans 14 amino acids. CDR1 and CDR2 (germline): ENHRY, SYGVKD. V shed 10 bases and J 2 bases; nucleotides not matched to a gene: 10. The CDR3 protein is CATKVGGGTYEQYF. The CDR3 region has the DNA TGTGCCACCAAAGTCGGGGGGGGAACCTACGAGCAGTACTTC.

The chain combines TRBV28 with TRBJ2-7; 13 nucleotides match TRBD2. The CDR3 covers 14 residues. V was clipped by 4 bases and J by 10 bases; unmatched bases: 7. The V gene's germline CDR1 is MDHEN and CDR2 SYDVKM. CDR3 nucleotides: TGTGCCAGCAGTTCTCGGACTAGCGGGAGTCTCCAGTACTTC. Translated, it gives CASSSRTSGSLQYF.

A remark on this clone: At one boundary the junction diverges from the germline segment, which might be a read error. In DNA form, the CDR3 reads TGTGCCAGCAGCGTTCTATCGGAGTGGGACTTC. The encoded protein is CASSVLSEWDF. This chain uses TRBV9 with TRBJ2-5; no firm D call. In germline, CDR1 is SGDLS, CDR2 YYNGEE. The CDR3 length is 11 residues.